A selection of T cell receptor beta chains follows, all from one sample in a study of T cell responses to AZD1222 COVID-19 vaccine. The protocol was immunoSEQ multiplex PCR, while the TCRdb copy is restricted to in-frame clones and leaves out a portion. Of approximately 150,000 clones listed, roughly 92% are singletons. The sequences come from peripheral blood, collected on day 0 of AZD1222 vaccination. These receptors all come from an adult in good health. The CDR3 runs from the conserved cysteine through the conserved F or W. D genes are given only for firm matches. Only some rows state a clone size, as once, few, many or a class for expanded clones.

D gene,clone size,V gene,J gene,CDR3 protein,CDR3 DNA
-,-,TRBV19,TRBJ2-7,CASSAAATARAQYF,TGTGCCAGTAGTGCGGCAGCGACGGCTAGAGCGCAGTACTTC
-,-,TRBV30,TRBJ1-2,CAWSVGTYGYTF,TGTGCCTGGAGTGTAGGGACCTATGGCTACACCTTC
-,-,TRBV7-3,TRBJ1-6,CASSLKGAENSPLHF,TGTGCCAGCAGCTTAAAAGGCGCAGAAAATTCACCCCTCCACTTT
TRBD2,-,TRBV29-1,TRBJ2-5,CSVGRAGEETQYF,TGCAGCGTTGGTCGGGCGGGGGAAGAGACCCAGTACTTC
TRBD1,-,TRBV27,TRBJ1-1,CASTGTGDTEAFF,TGTGCCAGCACCGGGACAGGGGACACTGAAGCTTTCTTT
TRBD2,-,TRBV6-5,TRBJ2-2,CASSYSGLANTGELFF,TGTGCCAGCAGTTATTCGGGACTAGCGAACACCGGGGAGCTGTTTTTT
-,-,TRBV7-2,TRBJ1-1,CASSLAWIAQAFF,TGTGCCAGCAGCTTAGCGTGGATTGCGCAAGCTTTCTTT
-,-,TRBV10-1,TRBJ2-1,CASSENSNEQFF,TGCGCCAGCAGTGAGAACAGCAATGAGCAGTTCTTC
TRBD1,-,TRBV9,TRBJ2-1,CASSARTGVGNEQFF,TGTGCCAGCAGCGCAAGGACAGGGGTTGGCAATGAGCAGTTCTTC
TRBD2,-,TRBV10-3,TRBJ2-3,CAIGGGGPTDTQYF,TGTGCCATCGGGGGCGGGGGGCCCACAGATACGCAGTATTTT
TRBD2,-,TRBV7-3,TRBJ2-1,CASSLGLANGNEQFF,TGTGCCAGCAGCTTAGGACTAGCGAATGGAAATGAGCAGTTCTTC
-,few,TRBV19,TRBJ1-2,CASHPRESGYTF,TGTGCCAGCCACCCCAGGGAGAGTGGCTACACCTTC
-,-,TRBV20-1,TRBJ1-2,CSAFHIDGYTF,TGCAGTGCTTTTCACATTGACGGCTACACCTTC
-,-,TRBV4-3,TRBJ1-4,CASSQDLTGRGGEKLFF,TGCGCCAGCAGCCAAGACCTCACAGGAAGAGGGGGTGAAAAACTGTTTTTT
-,-,TRBV4-1,TRBJ2-2,CASSQPGRRAGELFF,-
-,once,TRBV11-2,TRBJ1-2,CASSSLRGGYGYTF,TGTGCCAGCAGCTCCTTGAGAGGGGGGTATGGCTACACCTTC
TRBD2,-,TRBV6-1,TRBJ2-7,CASSDIAGGGEQYF,TGTGCCAGCAGTGATATAGCGGGAGGGGGCGAGCAGTACTTC
-,-,TRBV19,TRBJ1-4,CASSPRRLEKLFF,TGTGCCAGTAGTCCCCGCCGTTTAGAAAAACTGTTTTTT
-,-,TRBV5-8,TRBJ1-2,CASRPWTGPSEGYTF,TGTGCCAGCCGACCCTGGACGGGCCCATCGGAGGGCTACACCTTC
-,-,TRBV7-2,TRBJ1-2,CASSLVGGDYGYTF,TGTGCCAGCAGCTTAGTTGGGGGGGACTATGGCTACACCTTC
-,-,TRBV3-1/TRBV3-2,TRBJ2-7,CASSPKNRGAGEQYF,TGTGCCAGCAGCCCTAAAAACAGGGGTGCGGGGGAGCAGTACTTC
TRBD1,-,TRBV6-5,TRBJ1-6,CASSYSVTGDNSPLHF,TGTGCCAGCAGTTACTCAGTGACAGGGGATAATTCACCCCTCCACTTT
TRBD1,-,TRBV5-4,TRBJ2-2,CASSLPQGVGRGELFF,TGTGCCAGCAGCTTGCCACAGGGGGTCGGGCGCGGGGAGCTGTTTTTT
TRBD2,-,TRBV19,TRBJ2-7,CASSLRGLAGPGEQYF,TGTGCCAGTAGTCTCCGGGGACTAGCGGGACCGGGCGAGCAGTACTTC
-,-,TRBV27,TRBJ1-1,CASSLSRGSPEAFF,TGTGCCAGCAGTTTATCGAGAGGGAGCCCTGAAGCTTTCTTT
-,-,TRBV3-1/TRBV3-2,TRBJ1-1,CASSQHGNTEAFF,TGTGCCAGCAGCCAACACGGGAACACTGAAGCTTTCTTT
-,-,TRBV29-1,TRBJ1-2,CSVNKQGFGYTF,TGCAGCGTCAATAAACAGGGATTCGGTTACACCTTC
-,-,TRBV6-4,TRBJ2-1,CASAESFANEQFF,TGTGCCAGCGCGGAGAGTTTTGCCAATGAGCAGTTCTTC
-,-,TRBV28,TRBJ1-1,CASLPAGGPNTEAFF,TGTGCCAGCCTACCCGCCGGGGGGCCGAACACTGAAGCTTTCTTT
-,-,TRBV3-1/TRBV3-2,TRBJ2-5,CASSQDQPQETQYF,TGTGCCAGCAGCCAAGATCAGCCCCAAGAGACCCAGTACTTC
-,-,TRBV7-2,TRBJ2-2,CASSPAGLTGELFF,TGTGCCAGCAGCCCAGCGGGTCTCACCGGGGAGCTGTTTTTT
-,few,TRBV2,TRBJ2-7,CASSEMGYEQYF,TGTGCCAGCAGTGAAATGGGCTACGAGCAGTACTTC
TRBD1,-,TRBV6-6,TRBJ2-7,CASSSGTGPHEQYF,TGTGCCAGCAGCTCCGGGACAGGTCCCCACGAGCAGTACTTC
-,-,TRBV7-3,TRBJ2-3,CASSLSFDTQYF,TGTGCCAGCAGCTTATCCTTTGACACGCAGTATTTT
TRBD2,-,TRBV5-1,TRBJ2-7,CANSPGTSGSYEQYF,TGCGCCAACAGCCCCGGGACTAGCGGGAGTTACGAGCAGTACTTC
-,-,TRBV9,TRBJ1-4,CASSEGLRATNEKLFF,TGTGCCAGCAGCGAGGGACTGAGGGCAACTAATGAAAAACTGTTTTTT
-,-,TRBV6-5,TRBJ1-2,CASSYERNYGYTF,TGTGCCAGCAGTTACGAACGGAACTATGGCTACACCTTC
TRBD1,-,TRBV12-3/TRBV12-4,TRBJ1-2,CASSQGAAGYTF,TGTGCCAGCAGCCAGGGGGCGGCCGGCTACACCTTC
-,-,TRBV6-2/TRBV6-3,TRBJ1-1,CASSYSTPFQRGNTEAFF,TGTGCCAGCAGTTACTCCACCCCATTTCAGAGGGGGAACACTGAAGCTTTCTTT
-,-,TRBV28,TRBJ2-7,CATSRDGQGNYEQYF,TGTGCCACATCACGCGATGGCCAGGGCAACTACGAGCAGTACTTC
TRBD1,-,TRBV7-9,TRBJ2-1,CASSLAGTVYNEQFF,TGTGCCAGCAGCTTAGCTGGGACAGTCTACAATGAGCAGTTCTTC
-,-,TRBV7-3,TRBJ2-7,CASSPKGGERLYEQYF,TGTGCCAGCAGCCCAAAAGGTGGCGAAAGGTTATACGAGCAGTACTTC